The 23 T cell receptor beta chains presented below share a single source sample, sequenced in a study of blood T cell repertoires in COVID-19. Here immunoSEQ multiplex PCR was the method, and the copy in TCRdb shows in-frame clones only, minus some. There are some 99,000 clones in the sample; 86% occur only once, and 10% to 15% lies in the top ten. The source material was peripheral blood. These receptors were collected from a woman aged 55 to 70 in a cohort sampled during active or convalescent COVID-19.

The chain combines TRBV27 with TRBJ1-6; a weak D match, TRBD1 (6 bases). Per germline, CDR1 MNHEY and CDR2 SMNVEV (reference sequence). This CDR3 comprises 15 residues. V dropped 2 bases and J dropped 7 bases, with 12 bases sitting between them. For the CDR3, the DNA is TGTGCCAGCAGTTTAGCAGTCAGGGGAAATTCACCCCTCCACTTT. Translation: CASSLAVRGNSPLHF.

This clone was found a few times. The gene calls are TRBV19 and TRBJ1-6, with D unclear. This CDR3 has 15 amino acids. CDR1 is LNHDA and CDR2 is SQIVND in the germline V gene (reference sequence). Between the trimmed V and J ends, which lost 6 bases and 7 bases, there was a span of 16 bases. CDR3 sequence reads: CASRRGRLENSPLHF. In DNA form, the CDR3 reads TGTGCCAGTAGACGAGGAAGATTAGAGAATTCACCCCTCCACTTT.

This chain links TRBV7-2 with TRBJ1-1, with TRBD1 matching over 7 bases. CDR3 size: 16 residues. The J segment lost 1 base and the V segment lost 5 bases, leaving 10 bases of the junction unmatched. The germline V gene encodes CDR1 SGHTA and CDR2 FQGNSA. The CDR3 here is CASSPERGRRNTEAFF. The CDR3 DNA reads TGTGCCAGCAGCCCCGAGAGGGGGCGAAGGAACACTGAAGCTTTCTTT.

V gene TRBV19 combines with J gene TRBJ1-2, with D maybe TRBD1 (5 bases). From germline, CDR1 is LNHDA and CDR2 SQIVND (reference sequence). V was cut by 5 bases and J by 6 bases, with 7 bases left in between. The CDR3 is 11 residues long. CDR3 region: CASSWGNGYTF. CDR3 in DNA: TGTGCCAGTAGTTGGGGCAATGGCTACACCTTC.

The CDR3 nucleotides are TGTGCCAGCAGTTTTCAGAACACTGAAGCTTTCTTT. Residues: CASSFQNTEAFF. The chain carries TRBV28 and TRBJ1-1; D is uncertain. This CDR3 has 12 amino acids. Germline-derived CDR1 and CDR2 are MDHEN and SYDVKM. Trimming shortened V by 3 bases and J by 1 base, and 3 bases separated the two germline ends.

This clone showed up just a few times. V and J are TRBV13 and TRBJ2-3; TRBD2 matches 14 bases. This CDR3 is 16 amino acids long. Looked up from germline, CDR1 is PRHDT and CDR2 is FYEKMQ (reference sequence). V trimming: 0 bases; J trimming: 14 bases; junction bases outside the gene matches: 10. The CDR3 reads CASSLGGTSGGRSRYF. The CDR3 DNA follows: TGTGCCAGCAGCTTAGGCGGGACTAGCGGGGGCCGGAGTAGGTATTTT.

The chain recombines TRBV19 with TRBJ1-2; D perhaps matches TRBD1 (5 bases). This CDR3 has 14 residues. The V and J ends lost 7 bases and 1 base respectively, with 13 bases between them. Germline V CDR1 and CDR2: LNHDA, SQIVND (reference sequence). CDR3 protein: CASTPGPNNYGYTF. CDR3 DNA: TGTGCCAGTACCCCAGGGCCTAATAACTATGGCTACACCTTC.

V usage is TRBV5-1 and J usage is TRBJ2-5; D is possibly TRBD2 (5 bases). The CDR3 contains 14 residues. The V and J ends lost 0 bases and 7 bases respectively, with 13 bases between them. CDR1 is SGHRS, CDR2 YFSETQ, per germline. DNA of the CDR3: TGCGCCAGCAGCTTGGAACATTTAAGCGGGACCCAGTACTTC. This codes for CASSLEHLSGTQYF.

CDR3 in amino acids: CASSRTGATYGYTF. Here the CDR3 DNA reads TGTGCCAGCAGCAGGACAGGGGCTACCTATGGCTACACCTTC. The gene calls are TRBV7-8 and TRBJ1-2; 9 bases line up with TRBD1. The germline V gene encodes CDR1 SGHVS and CDR2 FQNEAQ. The CDR3 consists of 14 residues. V was clipped by 5 bases and J by 4 bases; unmatched bases: 5.

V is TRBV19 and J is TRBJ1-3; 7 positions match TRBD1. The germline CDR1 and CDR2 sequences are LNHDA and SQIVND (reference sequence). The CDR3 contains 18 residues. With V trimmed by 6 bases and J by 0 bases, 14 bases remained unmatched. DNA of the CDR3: TGTGCCAGTAGACCATTACCGGGACAGCTGATCTCTGGAAACACCATATATTTT. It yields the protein CASRPLPGQLISGNTIYF.

The CDR3 here is CASSPNDRALNQPQHF. Written as DNA, the CDR3 is TGTGCCAGCTCACCTAACGACAGAGCCCTGAATCAGCCCCAGCATTTT. The genes are TRBV18 and TRBJ1-5; D might be TRBD1 (5 bases). The germline V gene encodes CDR1 KGHSH and CDR2 LQKENI. The CDR3 has 16 amino acids. V was trimmed by 3 bases and J by 4 bases, leaving 16 bases between them.

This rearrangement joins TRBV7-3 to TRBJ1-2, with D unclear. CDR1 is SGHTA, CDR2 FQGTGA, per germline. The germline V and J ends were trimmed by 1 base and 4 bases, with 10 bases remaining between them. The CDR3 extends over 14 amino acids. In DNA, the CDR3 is TGTGCCAGCAGCTTAAACAGACGGGGCTATGGCTACACCTTC. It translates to CASSLNRRGYGYTF.

As DNA, the CDR3 is TGTGCCAGCAGATTATCACAGGGTGTGACTGAAGCTTTCTTT. Protein sequence: CASRLSQGVTEAFF. V usage is TRBV6-5 and J usage is TRBJ1-1; D is possibly TRBD1 (6 bases). Germline V CDR1 and CDR2: MNHEY, SVGAGI. Trimming left V 6 bases short and J 5 bases short, with 16 bases between. This CDR3 has 14 residues.

DNA of the CDR3: TGTGCCAGCAGCCAAGATCGAGGGCGGGGGGGCTACGAGCAGTACTTC. It encodes CASSQDRGRGGYEQYF. The V call is TRBV3-1 (or the pseudogene TRBV3-2), the J call TRBJ2-7; 9 bases match TRBD2. Germline V lookup: CDR1 LGHDT, CDR2 YNNKEL (reference sequence). CDR3 length equals 16 residues. The trim removed 0 bases at V and 3 bases at J, leaving 6 bases unmatched.

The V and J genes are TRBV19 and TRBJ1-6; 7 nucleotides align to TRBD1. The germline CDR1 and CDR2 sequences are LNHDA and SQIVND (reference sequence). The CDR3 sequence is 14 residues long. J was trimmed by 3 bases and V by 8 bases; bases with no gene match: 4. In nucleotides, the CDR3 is TGTGCCAGTCGAGGGACAGACTATAATTCACCCCTCCACTTT. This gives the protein CASRGTDYNSPLHF.

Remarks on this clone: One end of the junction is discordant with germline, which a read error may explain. DNA of the CDR3: TGTGCCAGCAGGGAAGTAGCGGGAAACGGGGAGCTGTTTTTT. Amino acids: CASREVAGNGELFF. The chain uses TRBV2 and TRBJ2-2; 8 nucleotides match TRBD2. CDR3 length equals 14 residues. Germline values: CDR1 SNHLY, CDR2 FYNNEI.

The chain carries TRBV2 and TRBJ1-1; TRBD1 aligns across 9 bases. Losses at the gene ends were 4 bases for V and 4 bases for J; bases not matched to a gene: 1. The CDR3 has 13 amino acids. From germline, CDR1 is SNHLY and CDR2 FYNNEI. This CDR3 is CASSGQGGTEAFF. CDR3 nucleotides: TGTGCCAGCAGTGGACAGGGGGGCACTGAAGCTTTCTTT.

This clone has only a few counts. Here the CDR3 DNA reads TGTGCCAGCAGTCCCCTCCCCGGGAGTTCTGGGGCCAACGTCCTGACTTTC. Its translation is CASSPLPGSSGANVLTF. This rearrangement joins TRBV27 to TRBJ2-6, with TRBD2 as a possible D gene (6 bases). The V and J ends lost 5 bases and 1 base respectively, with 15 bases between them. Germline lookup yields CDR1 MNHEY and CDR2 SMNVEV (reference sequence). CDR3 size: 17 residues.

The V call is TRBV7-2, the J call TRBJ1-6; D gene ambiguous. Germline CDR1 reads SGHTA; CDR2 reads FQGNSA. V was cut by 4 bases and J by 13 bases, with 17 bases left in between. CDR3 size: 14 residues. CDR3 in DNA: TGTGCCAGCAGCTCGAGCCCAGTGACCGGGCCCCTCCACTTT. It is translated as CASSSSPVTGPLHF.

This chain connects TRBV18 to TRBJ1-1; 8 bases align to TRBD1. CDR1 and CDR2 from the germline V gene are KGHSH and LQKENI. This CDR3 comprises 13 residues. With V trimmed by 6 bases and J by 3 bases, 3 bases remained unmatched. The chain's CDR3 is CASSLTGDTEAFF. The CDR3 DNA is TGTGCCAGCTCCCTGACAGGGGACACTGAAGCTTTCTTT.

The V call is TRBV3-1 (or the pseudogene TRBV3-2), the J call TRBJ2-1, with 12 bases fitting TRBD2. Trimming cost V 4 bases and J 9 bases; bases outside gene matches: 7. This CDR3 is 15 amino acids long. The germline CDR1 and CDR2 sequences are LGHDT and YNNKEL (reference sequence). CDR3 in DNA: TGTGCCAGCAGCCCCCTAGCGGGGGGGTCAAGTGAGCAGTTCTTC. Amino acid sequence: CASSPLAGGSSEQFF.

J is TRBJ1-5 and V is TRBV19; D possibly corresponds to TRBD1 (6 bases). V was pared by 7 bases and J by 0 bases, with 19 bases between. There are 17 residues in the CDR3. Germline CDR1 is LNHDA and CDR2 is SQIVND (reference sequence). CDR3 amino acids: CASTPPGGRRSNQPQHF. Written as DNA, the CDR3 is TGTGCCAGTACCCCGCCGGGGGGGCGACGTAGCAATCAGCCCCAGCATTTT.

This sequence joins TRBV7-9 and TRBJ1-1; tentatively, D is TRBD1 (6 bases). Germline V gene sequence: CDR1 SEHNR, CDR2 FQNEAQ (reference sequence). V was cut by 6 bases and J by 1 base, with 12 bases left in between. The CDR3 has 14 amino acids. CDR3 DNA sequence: TGTGCCAGCAGGCAACAGGGTCGGAACACTGAAGCTTTCTTT. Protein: CASRQQGRNTEAFF.